A selection of T cell receptor beta chains follows, all from one sample in a study of identical twins. Each CDR3 protein gets one entry after TCRdb re-called the 5' RACE reads with MiXCR. The table includes just under 550,000 distinct CDR3 sequences, 13% to 15% detected once. Separately, the same data were catalogued under a study of yellow fever vaccine responses in identical twins.

Source material: CD4+ T cells sorted from blood. The source is a woman under 30 in good health. CDR3s include the opening cysteine and the closing phenylalanine or tryptophan. D genes are given only for firm matches. Some rows have no size entry. The others give once, few or many, or a class for an expanded clone.

D gene,J gene,V gene,clone size,CDR3 DNA,CDR3 protein
TRBD1,TRBJ2-2,TRBV5-1,.,TGCGCCAGCAGTCGGGACAGCCCCGGGGAGCTGTTTTTT,CASSRDSPGELFF
TRBD2,TRBJ2-1,TRBV24-1,few,TGTGCCACCAGTGACCCCCGACTAGCGGGGCTTAACAATGAGCAGTTCTTC,CATSDPRLAGLNNEQFF
.,TRBJ1-2,TRBV12-3/TRBV12-4,few,TGTGCCAGCAGCACAGGGTTTTGGGGCTACACCTTC,CASSTGFWGYTF
.,TRBJ1-4,TRBV7-2,few,TGTGCCAGCAGCATACAGGGTGGGAATGAAAAACTGTTTTTT,CASSIQGGNEKLFF
.,TRBJ2-7,TRBV21-1,few,TGTGCCAGCAGCACTAAGCCCCCAGCGGGAGGGTGCTACGAGCAGTACTTC,CASSTKPPAGGCYEQYF
.,TRBJ2-3,TRBV10-2,.,TGCGCCAGCGGCTCAGGGGCAGATACGCAGTATTTT,CASGSGADTQYF
TRBD2,TRBJ2-3,TRBV6-5,few,TGTGCCAGCAGTTACTTAGCGGGAGGGCTTTCAGATACGCAGTATTTT,CASSYLAGGLSDTQYF
.,TRBJ2-1,TRBV9,few,TGTGCCAGCAGCGCGGGTGGGACCGGCTCCTACAATGAGCAGTTCTTC,CASSAGGTGSYNEQFF
.,TRBJ1-1,TRBV10-3,.,TGTGCCATCAGTATAGGGGGGAACACTGAAGCTTTCTTT,CAISIGGNTEAFF
.,TRBJ2-4,TRBV10-3,.,TGTGCCATCCGGTGGTTCCCAGGGGTAATAGCCAAAAAAATTCAGTACTTC,CAIRWFPGVIAKKIQYF
.,TRBJ2-7,TRBV5-1,few,TGCGCCAGCAGTCCGATTAGCGGTTACTCCTACGAGCAGTACTTC,CASSPISGYSYEQYF
.,TRBJ2-1,TRBV6-5,.,TGTGCCAGCAGTTACGGGTGGGCTAGCGCATACAATGAGCAGTTCTTC,CASSYGWASAYNEQFF
.,TRBJ2-5,TRBV29-1,.,TGCAGCGTTGCGGAACAGATGAGTGAGACCCAGTACTTC,CSVAEQMSETQYF
.,TRBJ1-1,TRBV5-1,many,TGCGCCAGCAGCTTGACGCAGACTCGGAACACTGAAGCTTTCTTT,CASSLTQTRNTEAFF
.,TRBJ2-7,TRBV7-6,few,TGTGCCAGCAGCTCCAACAGTGGATACGAGCAGTACTTC,CASSSNSGYEQYF
.,TRBJ2-3,TRBV20-1,few,TGCAGTGCTTACAGGGTTACAGATACGCAGTATTTT,CSAYRVTDTQYF
.,TRBJ2-3,TRBV5-6,few,TGTGCCAGCAGCTATCAGGGGAGGACTAGCACAGATACGCAGTATTTT,CASSYQGRTSTDTQYF
.,TRBJ2-1,TRBV20-1,few,TGCAGTGGGGGTGACACCTACAATGAGCAGTTCTTC,CSGGDTYNEQFF
.,TRBJ2-5,TRBV12-3/TRBV12-4,few,TGTGCCAGCAGTCCAACCCCCGGGACACGGGGGACCCAGTACTTC,CASSPTPGTRGTQYF
.,TRBJ1-2,TRBV7-2,few,TGTGCCAGCAGCTTATGGGAGACTAACTATGGCTACACCTTC,CASSLWETNYGYTF
.,TRBJ1-2,TRBV12-3/TRBV12-4,many,TGTGCCAGCAGTCCTGGGGCAGGAGACTACTATGGCTACACCTTC,CASSPGAGDYYGYTF
.,TRBJ2-2,TRBV10-3,.,TGTGCCATCCGTGAGCGGCAGCTGAACACCGGGGAGCTGTTTTTT,CAIRERQLNTGELFF
.,TRBJ1-2,TRBV29-1,.,TGCAGCGTTGGACAACACCGCACTCCTAACTATGGCTACACCTTC,CSVGQHRTPNYGYTF
.,TRBJ1-3,TRBV20-1,.,TGCAGTGCTAGAGACCGCATGTGGAAAACTGGAAACACCATATATTTT,CSARDRMWKTGNTIYF
.,TRBJ2-5,TRBV29-1,.,TGCAGCGTTGAAGAGGGGGCAGCCCAAGAGACCCAGTACTTC,CSVEEGAAQETQYF
TRBD2,TRBJ2-3,TRBV9,few,TGTGCCAGCAGCGGTAGCGGGAGGCCAGATACGCAGTATTTT,CASSGSGRPDTQYF
TRBD1,TRBJ2-5,TRBV2,.,TGTGCCAGCAGACCAATTCACGACAGGGGGGAGACCCAGTACTTC,CASRPIHDRGETQYF
.,TRBJ2-2,TRBV28,.,TGTGCCAGCAGTTTGGGGGGGCGCGGCACCGGGGAGCTGTTTTTT,CASSLGGRGTGELFF
.,TRBJ2-1,TRBV7-3,.,TGTGCCAGCAGCCCCGCACCGTCCCCCAGGATGGATGAGCAGTTCTTC,CASSPAPSPRMDEQFF
.,TRBJ1-5,TRBV28,.,TGTGCCAGCAGACATCGGACAGCAAGCAATCAGCCCCAGCATTTT,CASRHRTASNQPQHF